This TCR beta chain is from a study of CD8 T cells in Susac syndrome. RNA was extracted with the RNeasy kit, and a quantity of about 0.45 to 1 ug was reverse transcribed using random hexamers. One entry per CDR3 protein results from TCRdb running MiXCR on the immunoSEQ multiplex PCR reads. This table has roughly 200,000 distinct CDR3 sequences, about 93% appearing once. While CD8+ and CD4+ T cells were isolated negatively, TEMRA cells were enriched by FACS. This TCR came from a human donor with Susac syndrome. Sample: CD4+ T cells from PBMCs.

The CDR3 region is CASSSDPTGGTQYF. Here the CDR3 DNA reads TGCGCCAGCAGCTCGGACCCGACAGGAGGGACCCAGTACTTC. The J gene is TRBJ2-5, the V gene TRBV5-1; possible D gene TRBD1, 6 bases. V was trimmed by 3 bases and J by 7 bases, leaving 16 bases between them. Germline V lookup: CDR1 SGHRS, CDR2 YFSETQ. The CDR3 runs to 14 residues.